This paragraph covers one T cell receptor (beta chain) sequence. Next came a second PCR, run for about 7 to 12 cycles, which used a sample-barcoded 5' primer along with a J-beta primer mix. Via MiXCR, TCRdb re-called the 5' RACE reads, giving one row per CDR3 protein. This table has roughly 1,300,000 distinct CDR3 sequences, approximately 60% appearing once. This entry comes from a study of blood T cells in healthy people across ages. This CDR3 contains 11 residues. The germline CDR1 and CDR2 sequences are DFQATT and SNEGSKA (reference sequence). Deletions cut 6 bases from V and 5 bases from J, with 10 bases between.

V is TRBV20-1 and J is TRBJ2-5; possibly TRBD2 for D (6 bases). The sequence was collected from a man between 18 and 35 years old in good health. Sequencing was done on a sample of blood. CDR3 nucleotide sequence: TGCAGTGCCACAGGAGGGGAGACCCAGTACTTC. Protein: CSATGGETQYF.